This TCR beta chain was recovered during a study of OX40 agonist ivuxolimab in advanced cancers. Notes on the study in general: Among T cells, CD8+ cells averaged more expanded clones than CD4+ cells.

The table came from immunoSEQ multiplex PCR; TCRdb's copy has only in-frame clones and leaves some out. The data contain tens of thousands of clones, roughly nine tenths of them singletons. V shed 5 bases and J 7 bases; nucleotides not matched to a gene: 13. The CDR3 runs 17 residues. CDR1 and CDR2 from the germline V gene are SGHAT and FQNNGV. For this clone: Its antigen remains unidentified.

Exclusion of a patient followed from autoimmune disease history or systemic immunosuppression. The sequence was obtained from an adult with an advanced solid tumor such as melanoma, head and neck, liver or kidney cancer. The starting material was CD4+ or CD8+ T cells sorted from blood, obtained in a trial of the OX40 agonist ivuxolimab. The chain combines TRBV11-2 with TRBJ2-2; 10 nucleotides agree with TRBD1. The CDR3 nucleotides read TGTGCCAGCAGCCACTTGCGGGACAGGGGTATAGTCGGGGAGCTGTTTTTT. It yields the protein CASSHLRDRGIVGELFF.